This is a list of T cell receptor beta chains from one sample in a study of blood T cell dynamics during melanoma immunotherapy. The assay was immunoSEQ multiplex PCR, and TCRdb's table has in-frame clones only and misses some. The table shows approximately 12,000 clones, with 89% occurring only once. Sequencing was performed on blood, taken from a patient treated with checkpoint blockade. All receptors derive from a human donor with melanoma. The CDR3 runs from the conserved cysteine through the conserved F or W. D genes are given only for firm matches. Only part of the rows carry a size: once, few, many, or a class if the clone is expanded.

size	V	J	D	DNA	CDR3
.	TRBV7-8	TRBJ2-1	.	TGTGCCAGCAGCTCGACCAGGTACAATGAGCAGTTCTTC	CASSSTRYNEQFF
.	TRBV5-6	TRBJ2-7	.	TGTGCCAGCAGCGCACGAGGGTTTTACGAGCAGTACTTC	CASSARGFYEQYF
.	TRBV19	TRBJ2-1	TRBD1	TGTGCCAGTAAGGACAGGGGGATCTCCTACAATGAGCAGTTCTTC	CASKDRGISYNEQFF
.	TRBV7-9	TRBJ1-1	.	TGTGCCAGCAGTCCACTGGGGTTATTGCGAGAAGCTTTCTTT	CASSPLGLLREAFF
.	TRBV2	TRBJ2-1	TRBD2	TGTGCCAGCAGTGGTTATCCTAGCGGGATATACAATGAGCAGTTCTTC	CASSGYPSGIYNEQFF
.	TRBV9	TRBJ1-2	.	TGTGCCAGCAGCGAGGCGGGAAACTATGGCTACACCTTC	CASSEAGNYGYTF
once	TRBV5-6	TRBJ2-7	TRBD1	TGTGCCAGCAGATTGGCCAGGGACAGTCTATCCTACGAGCAGTACTTC	CASRLARDSLSYEQYF
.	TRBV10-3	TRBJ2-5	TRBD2	TGTGCCATCAGTGCTAGCGGGAGCCAAGAGACCCAGTACTTC	CAISASGSQETQYF
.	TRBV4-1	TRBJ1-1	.	TGCGCCAGCAGCCTAAAGGGGGGTCTAGGTGCTGAAGCTTTCTTT	CASSLKGGLGAEAFF
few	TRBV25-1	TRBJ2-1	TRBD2	TGTGCCAGCAGTGAATCGATGGGAGGGACTAGCGGTTACAATGAGCAGTTCTTC	CASSESMGGTSGYNEQFF